The 23 T cell receptor beta chains in this list originate from one sample, sequenced in a study of regulatory T cells in long-lasting Graves disease. In building TCR beta libraries, iRepertoire HTBI primers were used together with Arm-PCR of CDR3 regions. MiXCR, run by TCRdb on the multiplex PCR reads, gives a single entry per CDR3 protein. The table lists roughly 510,000 distinct CDR3 sequences, more than 15% of them singletons. This sample's time point: newly diagnosed GD, antithyroid drugs for less than 3 months. PBMC RNA served as the TCR library source. These data were likewise used in another study, on T cells in Graves' hyperthyroidism and ophthalmopathy.

Sample: peripheral blood mononuclear cells (PBMCs), taken at new diagnosis, from a patient treated with antithyroid drugs. These receptor sequences come from a young man with Graves disease.

The chain carries TRBV7-6 and TRBJ2-7; a weak D match, TRBD2 (6 bases). This CDR3 region has 16 residues. Germline CDR1 reads SGHVS; CDR2 reads FNYEAQ. The ends were cut back, 1 base at V and 0 bases at J, with 13 bases in the middle. The CDR3, as DNA: TGTGCCAGCAGCTTAGACGTTAGCGGCGCCTCCTACGAGCAGTACTTC. Translating gives CASSLDVSGASYEQYF.

This clonotype was detected many times. The chain is built from TRBV7-9 and TRBJ2-5; 12 bases map to TRBD1. Germline CDR1 reads SEHNR; CDR2 reads FQNEAQ (reference sequence). Losses at the gene ends were 1 base for V and 1 base for J; bases not matched to a gene: 1. CDR3 length: 16 residues. The CDR3 spells CASSLGDRGLQETQYF. The DNA of the CDR3 is TGTGCCAGCAGCTTAGGGGACAGGGGGCTCCAAGAGACCCAGTACTTC.

This clonotype was seen a few times. The chain is built from TRBV25-1 and TRBJ1-2, with 9 bases that match TRBD1. The J segment lost 4 bases and the V segment lost 2 bases, leaving 5 bases of the junction unmatched. Looked up from germline, CDR1 is MGHDK and CDR2 is SYGVNS. The CDR3 is 15 residues long. The CDR3 region is CASSEAGTGLYGYTF. CDR3 nucleotides: TGTGCCAGCAGTGAAGCCGGGACAGGGCTCTATGGCTACACCTTC.

This clonotype was picked up many times. The chain couples TRBV3-1 to TRBJ2-1; D is uncertain. Trimming left V 4 bases short and J 9 bases short, with 19 bases between. The CDR3 is 15 residues long. Looked up from germline, CDR1 is LGHDT and CDR2 is YNNKEL (reference sequence). DNA of the CDR3: TGTGCCAGCAGCCTTGGCTTGACTCCTGATACTGAGCAGTTCTTC. Residues: CASSLGLTPDTEQFF.

Written as DNA, the CDR3 is TGTGCCACCAGTGATGTCTCGGGACTAGCGGGAGTAGGCAATGAGCAGTTCTTC. Amino acid sequence: CATSDVSGLAGVGNEQFF. The V call is TRBV24-1, the J call TRBJ2-1; the match to TRBD2 covers 14 bases. Germline CDR1 is KGHDR and CDR2 is SFDVKD. This CDR3 is built from 18 residues. Losses at the gene ends were 3 bases for V and 6 bases for J; bases not matched to a gene: 9.

The CDR3: CASSYRLSSYEQYF. The CDR3 DNA reads TGTGCCAGCAGTTATCGGCTGAGCTCCTACGAGCAGTACTTC. The V call is TRBV6-5, the J call TRBJ2-7; D gene ambiguous. Germline CDR1 is MNHEY and CDR2 is SVGAGI. The CDR3 is made up of 14 amino acids. Trimming took off 3 bases at V and 0 bases at J, with 9 bases between the two ends.

This clonotype was counted only a few times. The chain has TRBV18 and TRBJ2-1, with D uncertain. The CDR3 runs 13 residues. Trimming stripped 4 bases from V and 4 bases from J, with 8 bases between. Germline CDR1 reads KGHSH; CDR2 reads LQKENI. CDR3 DNA: TGTGCCAGCTCACGGCAAAGTTACAATGAGCAGTTCTTC. The encoded protein is CASSRQSYNEQFF.

This chain joins TRBV4-1 and TRBJ1-5, with a tentative D call TRBD1 (5 bases). With 5 bases removed from V and 5 bases from J, the gap between germline ends came to 16 bases. The CDR3 is made up of 15 amino acids. The germline gives CDR1 MGHRA, CDR2 YSYEKL. The CDR3 DNA reads TGCGCCAGCAGCGGACGGGACGGCTCGCATCAGCCCCAGCATTTT. Its translation: CASSGRDGSHQPQHF.

V is TRBV9 and J is TRBJ1-4; 8 positions match TRBD1. This CDR3 region has 16 residues. V was pared by 4 bases and J by 2 bases, with 7 bases of the junction left unmatched. CDR1 is SGDLS and CDR2 is YYNGEE in the germline V gene. CDR3 in DNA: TGTGCCAGCAGCACTGGACAGGGCGGTACTAATGAAAAACTGTTTTTT. Amino acid sequence: CASSTGQGGTNEKLFF.

This rearrangement joins TRBV12-5 to TRBJ1-2; D may be TRBD1 (6 bases). V shed 2 bases and J shed 4 bases, with 11 bases lying between them. Per germline, CDR1 LGHNT and CDR2 FRNRAP. There are 14 residues in the CDR3. The CDR3 reads CASGLSGAAYGYTF. In DNA form, the CDR3 reads TGTGCTAGTGGTTTGTCGGGGGCGGCCTATGGCTACACCTTC.

Only a few counts were recorded for this clonotype. This chain uses TRBV6-2 or TRBV6-3 with TRBJ1-1; tentative D call: TRBD1 (6 bases). Germline CDR1 MNHEY, CDR2 SVGEGT. The CDR3 is made up of 12 amino acids. Trimming removed 6 bases at V and 4 bases at J, with 9 bases between. The CDR3 loop is CASSTGPTEAFF. In DNA, the CDR3 is TGTGCCAGCAGCACAGGGCCCACTGAAGCTTTCTTT.

The table lists this clonotype with a few counts. The chain joins TRBV30 to TRBJ1-1, with 7 bases that match TRBD1. The CDR3 sequence is 13 residues long. With 3 bases clipped from V and 8 bases from J, the junction kept 9 bases outside the gene matches. Germline V gives CDR1 GTSNPN, CDR2 SVGIG (reference sequence). The chain's CDR3 is CAWRGTGQREAFF. DNA of the CDR3: TGTGCCTGGAGAGGGACGGGACAGCGAGAAGCTTTCTTT.

In its sample, this clonotype was seen many times. V gene TRBV2 combines with J gene TRBJ2-1, with D hard to call. Per germline, CDR1 SNHLY and CDR2 FYNNEI. This CDR3 is 15 amino acids long. The V and J ends lost 11 bases and 0 bases respectively, with 17 bases between them. The CDR3 loop is CAHNSGSSSYNEQFF. Written as DNA, the CDR3 is TGTGCCCACAATTCCGGCTCCAGCTCCTACAATGAGCAGTTCTTC.

The V and J genes are TRBV9 and TRBJ2-7; D may match TRBD1 or TRBD2 (5 bases each). V was clipped by 4 bases and J by 5 bases, with 10 bases between them. The CDR3 covers 12 residues. CDR1 SGDLS and CDR2 YYNGEE come from the germline V gene. The CDR3 bases are TGTGCCAGCAGCCCGGGACGTCACGAGCAGTACTTC. It is translated as CASSPGRHEQYF.

V is TRBV6-1 and J is TRBJ1-2; 7 positions agree with TRBD1. Germline trimming cut 8 bases from V and 8 bases from J; bases unmatched to any gene: 11. CDR1 MNHNS and CDR2 SASEGT come from the germline V gene. The CDR3 spans 13 residues. This CDR3 reads CASPTWGDRGYTF. CDR3 nucleotide sequence: TGTGCCAGCCCGACGTGGGGGGACAGAGGCTACACCTTC.

This clonotype showed up just a few times. The chain joins TRBV5-1 to TRBJ2-3; 7 bases fit TRBD1. The J call may not be correct, given that the DNA end is closer to TRBJ2-5. Germline CDR1 SGHRS, CDR2 YFSETQ. The CDR3 consists of 16 residues. CDR3 nucleotide sequence: TGCGCCAGCAGCACCGAGCCTACAGGGGTGTGGGAGACCCAGTACTTC. Its protein is CASSTEPTGVWETQYF.

This clonotype turned up a few times. V and J are TRBV6-1 and TRBJ1-2; D gene uncertain. V was trimmed by 11 bases and J by 4 bases, leaving 14 bases between them. The CDR3 loop spans 12 amino acids. Germline V gives CDR1 MNHNS, CDR2 SASEGT. In nucleotides, the CDR3 is TGTGCCGTCGGGGAGGGAGGCTATGGCTACACCTTC. The encoded protein is CAVGEGGYGYTF.

This clonotype was seen a handful of times. V and J are TRBV20-1 and TRBJ2-5, with TRBD1 matching 9 bases. CDR1 is DFQATT, CDR2 SNEGSKA, per germline (reference sequence). This CDR3 has 14 residues. With V trimmed by 5 bases and J by 5 bases, 9 bases remained unmatched. CDR3 DNA sequence: TGCAGTGCTTCAGACAGGGGGTGGGGGGAGACCCAGTACTTC. Protein product: CSASDRGWGETQYF.

This clonotype was observed a few times. The gene calls are TRBV10-3 and TRBJ1-2; D not certain. Germline V gene data show CDR1 as ENHRY and CDR2 as SYGVKD. V lost 3 bases and J lost 6, with 14 bases in between. The CDR3 covers 14 residues. Here the CDR3 reads CAISDSGKKNGYTF. CDR3 nucleotide sequence: TGTGCCATCAGTGACTCAGGAAAAAAGAATGGCTACACCTTC.

This clonotype was observed a handful of times. The CDR3 carries no conserved terminal phenylalanine or tryptophan, so it likely arises from a read error. The rearrangement links TRBV20-1 to TRBJ2-7; D not resolved. Trimming left V 3 bases short and J 0 bases short, with 9 bases between. The germline CDR1 and CDR2 sequences are DFQATT and SNEGSKA (reference sequence). The CDR3 is 13 amino acids. CDR3 nucleotides: TGCAGTGCTAGGGACGCGCCCTCCTACGAGCAGTACTCC. As protein: CSARDAPSYEQYS.

This clonotype was counted only a few times. J is TRBJ2-5 and V is TRBV7-9; the D is unclear. The CDR3 is 14 residues long. Trimming pared 3 bases from V and 1 base from J, leaving 9 bases between. The germline CDR1 and CDR2 sequences are SEHNR and FQNEAQ (reference sequence). The DNA for the CDR3 is TGTGCCAGCAGCTTGGGCAGCATCCAAGAGACCCAGTACTTC. It is translated as CASSLGSIQETQYF.

This clonotype was detected ten times or more. V usage is TRBV28 and J usage is TRBJ1-5; D is unclear. Germline CDR1 MDHEN, CDR2 SYDVKM. Trimming shortened V by 6 bases and J by 2 bases, and 17 bases separated the two germline ends. This CDR3 is built from 16 residues. The CDR3 DNA follows: TGTGCCAGCAGCCCAGACTCGGAAGTCGGCAATCAGCCCCAGCATTTT. Translated, it gives CASSPDSEVGNQPQHF.

The V call is TRBV27, the J call TRBJ2-4, with no clear D. The DNA end is more similar to TRBJ2-7, so the J call may be wrong. Germline values: CDR1 MNHEY, CDR2 SMNVEV (reference sequence). CDR3 length: 13 amino acids. CDR3 nucleotide sequence: TGTGCCAGCAGTACGGACCGGGCCTACGAGCAGTACTTC. It specifies CASSTDRAYEQYF.